This TCR beta chain was documented in a study of T cell clones after liver transplantation. General study findings and limits: A significant post-transplant drop in circulating graft-donor-reactive CD4 TCRbeta sequences occurred in most of the 8 subjects.

In the case of this clone: Its antigen is not identified.

The table came from immunoSEQ multiplex PCR; TCRdb's copy has only in-frame clones and leaves some out. The sample has more than 95,000 clones, around four fifths seen once; the top ten hold about 0.89%. The CDR3 spans 15 residues. Germline loops: CDR1 SGDLS, CDR2 YYNGEE. Between the trimmed V and J ends, which lost 4 bases and 6 bases, there was a span of 16 bases. This specimen consisted of CD4+ T cells from blood, obtained before liver transplant. The clonotype was recovered from a human donor who received a liver transplant. The rearrangement uses TRBV9 and TRBJ1-4; no clear D gene. In DNA, the CDR3 is TGTGCCAGCAGCACTCAGCCTGAGACTTATGAAAAACTGTTTTTT. Translating gives CASSTQPETYEKLFF.